The 5 T cell receptor beta chains below were found in one sample sequenced in a study of OX40 agonist ivuxolimab in advanced cancers. Using immunoSEQ multiplex PCR, the repertoire was profiled, and TCRdb retains in-frame clones only, with some absent. The sample consists of some 97,000 clones, about 89% of them appearing once. Sample: CD4+ or CD8+ T cells sorted from blood, taken in a trial of the OX40 agonist ivuxolimab. These TCRs come from an adult with an advanced solid tumor such as melanoma, head and neck, liver or kidney cancer.

The chain is built from TRBV5-5 and TRBJ2-7; D unresolved. This CDR3 is built from 15 residues. The V gene lost 3 bases and the J gene lost 3 bases, with 16 bases spanning the gap. Germline V gene lookup returns CDR1 SGHKS and CDR2 YYEKEE (reference sequence). CDR3 protein: CASSSPVGIFYEQYF. Here the CDR3 DNA reads TGTGCCAGCAGCTCGCCCGTGGGTATATTCTACGAGCAGTACTTC.

CDR3 nucleotides: TGCAGTGTCCAGGGCCATGAGCAGTTCTTC. This sequence encodes CSVQGHEQFF. The genes are TRBV20-1 and TRBJ2-1, with D possibly matching TRBD1 (5 bases). Deletions cut 7 bases from V and 8 bases from J, with 9 bases between. The CDR3 is made up of 10 amino acids. The germline CDR1 and CDR2 sequences are DFQATT and SNEGSKA (reference sequence).

This clone appeared a few times. This chain joins TRBV5-1 and TRBJ2-6; D ambiguous. Germline V gene data show CDR1 as SGHRS and CDR2 as YFSETQ. The CDR3 is made up of 14 amino acids. Trimming left V 3 bases short and J 4 bases short, with 8 bases between. Here the CDR3 reads CASSSTLGANVLTF. The DNA for the CDR3 is TGCGCCAGCAGCTCCACTCTGGGGGCCAACGTCCTGACTTTC.

As concerns this clone: The conserved final phenylalanine or tryptophan is absent from the CDR3, which likely points to a read error. The rearrangement joins TRBV5-1 to TRBJ1-2; 7 nucleotides agree with TRBD1. The CDR3 contains 16 residues. Per the germline V gene, CDR1 is SGHRS and CDR2 is YFSETQ. The ends lost 3 bases at V and 0 bases at J; junction bases unmatched: 8. CDR3 nucleotides: TGCGCCAGCAGCTACACGGGACAGCCCCCTAACTATGGCTACACCCTC. Its protein is CASSYTGQPPNYGYTL.

This clone was counted once. V usage is TRBV11-3 and J usage is TRBJ2-7; the D gene is possibly TRBD2 (6 bases). Trimming pared 0 bases from V and 0 bases from J, leaving 9 bases between. Germline assignment: CDR1 SGHNT and CDR2 YENEEA. The CDR3 runs 15 residues. The CDR3 DNA sequence: TGTGCCAGCAGCTTAGATGGCGGGAACTCCTACGAGCAGTACTTC. Translation gives CASSLDGGNSYEQYF.